This T cell receptor (beta chain) was sequenced for a study of cytomegalovirus exposure and HLA in healthy donors (dated by TCRdb to 2017 to 2019). Context from the whole study: According to an earlier analysis of around 600 of the donors, about 180 million T cells yielded roughly 100 million unique TCR beta sequences and roughly 280 Gb of sequence data. Among roughly 370 genotyped donors of the cohort, an average of around 240,000 unique TCR beta nucleotide sequences were sequenced per donor, 15% to 20% of them non-productive. To predict cytomegalovirus infection status, the study brought together high-throughput TCR immunosequencing, statistical association of individual TCRs with disease status, and machine learning. A later analysis re-examined previously published TCR beta repertoires from over 500 donors and added high-resolution HLA genotyping to investigate patterns of TCR occurrence. A later genetic analysis used genome-wide SNP genotypes for about three fifths of the 666 donors, treating that subset as a discovery cohort. The T cell repertoires of under 750 subjects were profiled by immunosequencing and related to cytomegalovirus serostatus. Class I and class II HLA loci were covered by the typing at four-digit resolution. Every repertoire in the discovery cohort had been generated on one and the same sequencing platform. In the later analysis, no new phenotypic data were used to find candidate immune exposures; instead, reliance was placed on TCR beta sequences and their occurrence across donors. In an earlier analysis of 550 to 700 of the donors, high-throughput TCR beta sequencing was used to judge whether each TCR beta V gene segment behaved as functional or pseudogenic. Roughly 5 DR-DQ haplotypes were handled as single units for association and clustering, since linkage in the cohort was strong. The genetic ancestry cluster associated with self-reported Caucasian donors included 81% of the 398 genotyped donors. The number of donors typed differed by locus, with roughly 620-630 for A, B, C, DRB1 and DQB1, roughly 520 for DQA1, approximately 570 for DPA1, and under 490 for DPB1. Donor age, sex, ethnicity and CMV serostatus were collected together with the repertoire data. The study aimed to test whether signatures of past pathogen exposure could be identified by cataloging public T cell receptors. Besides the first cohort of approximately 670 subjects, a separate validation cohort made up of 90 to 150 different subjects was used. Roughly 300 gigabases of sequencing data and about 92 million unique TCR sequences made up an early release that covered approximately 620 HLA-typed donors.

Counted from cysteine to phenylalanine, this CDR3 has 12 amino acids. Solely the CDR3 DNA is kept, with 36 bases framed from the first base. CDR1 MDHEN and CDR2 SYDVKM are derived from the germline V gene. V is shortened by 4 bases, J by 8 bases, and the region joining them spans 11 bases. Broader findings and caveats from the paper: In an earlier analysis of 587 of the donors, most TCR beta V segments appeared in productive rearrangements about 90% or about 30% of the time, broadly matching IMGT annotations. The presence/absence analyses assumed that sequencing depth was roughly uniform across donors, and that assumption may not be true. According to a later analysis, most CMV-associated TCR beta chains appeared to be HLA-restricted, and the HLA associations seemed to be driven largely by CMV exposure. Linkage disequilibrium might explain the correlated functional status among segregating V segments, but an unknown experimental factor could not be ruled out. A later genetic analysis associated a missense DCLRE1C variant with V-gene and J-gene trimming of TCR beta chains, and an independent cohort replicated the association. Assigning TCR associations to individual alleles was difficult when HLA alleles, especially DR and DQ, strongly co-occurred. For the cohort, immune exposure information was limited to CMV serostatus. Three of the identified cytomegalovirus-associated TCR beta chains were confirmed in vitro to be specific for cytomegalovirus antigens. A later analysis associated 15,000 or so TCR beta sequences with specific HLA alleles at a false discovery rate of 0.05. Some IMGT-functional V segments, including TRBV6-2 and TRBV6-3, could not be distinguished by the 87-base-pair reads and were therefore excluded. Because counts were too low, 15 or so rarely observed V segments, including chromosome 9 orphons, were excluded from the earlier analysis of 587 of the donors. Only TCR beta chains were sequenced in this cohort, and the absence of alpha or paired-chain data limited detectable features. In a later analysis, the rate of TCR association differed among HLA loci, with DRB1 alleles having the most associated TCRs and HLA-C alleles having the fewest. According to a later analysis, parvovirus B19, influenza, CMV and Epstein-Barr virus appeared linked to several top co-occurrence clusters. In the study, roughly 160 TCR beta chains were listed as associated with cytomegalovirus. The sequencing pipeline was judged likely to have produced a cluster of highly shared sequence variants as a technical artifact. While some public TCRs were present in many individuals, most TCR sequences turned up only very rarely across donors. A further reported finding was that TCR beta sequences accurately predicted the HLA-A and HLA-B alleles for most subjects in the first cohort. Because HLA typing was missing for some donors at each locus, association tests included only the typed subset. It was suggested by the authors that the approach could potentially be generalized to other disease states and immunological phenotypes. According to a later genetic analysis, donors in an Asian-associated ancestry cluster had fewer N-insertions in productive TCRs than the roughly 660-donor mean. Cytomegalovirus status was reported to be diagnosed by the classifier with high specificity and sensitivity in both the original and validation cohorts. A later analysis found that HLA-associated TCR beta chains were more clonally expanded and had lower generation probabilities than equally common non-associated chains.

For this clone: The clone's antigen remains unknown. No base quality values were provided; no much bigger clone lies one nucleotide off.

The cohort was made up of 666 healthy bone marrow donors. At the time of sampling, every cohort member was nominally healthy, though immune exposures that went unrecorded were likely present. The donor tested CMV seronegative, placing the donor among the roughly 400 seronegative members of the cohort. A peripheral blood sample was provided by each donor, and peripheral blood mononuclear cells were used for TCR beta sequencing. The Qiagen DNeasy Blood Extraction Kit was used to extract genomic DNA from the blood cell samples. Preparation of the library involved the immunoSEQ multiplex PCR assay. A mixture of 60 forward primers for TCR Vbeta segments and 13 reverse primers for TCR Jbeta segments was used in the multiplex PCR. The CDR3 region of rearranged TCR beta genes was amplified from genomic DNA with a multiplex PCR assay. On the Illumina HiSeq System, the amplified TCR beta libraries were sequenced as 87-base-pair reads. Concerning the study's data processing: A later analysis tallied about 77 million unique TCR beta chains across the 700 or so repertoires, and some 10 million of those chains were shared by two or more donors. Raw reads were error-corrected and collapsed into unique sequences with a nearest-neighbor algorithm that merged closely related sequences to remove PCR and sequencing errors. Alignment of CDR3 sequences to IMGT reference sequences was used to assign V, D and J gene segments. For a sequence to be retained, at least a six-nucleotide match to both a V gene segment and a J gene segment was required. Rearrangements were called productive when the CDR3 lacked stop codons and stayed in frame with V and J; all others were non-productive. Following IMGT convention, CDR3 was defined as the stretch from the second conserved V-encoded cysteine up to the conserved J-encoded phenylalanine. Sequences without an unambiguous match to a single V gene segment were excluded from the earlier analysis of about 600 of the donors. In an earlier analysis of 450 to 750 of the donors, a V segment was called functional when productive rearrangements were above 56.7%, and segregating when the standard deviation between donors exceeded 5%. To diagnose cytomegalovirus status from the catalog of TCR beta chain sequences, a statistical classification framework was built. In a later analysis, V and J genes were assigned by comparing TCR nucleotide sequences against IMGT/GENE-DB human TR gene sequences. A later analysis assigned CDR3 sequences and most-parsimonious VDJ recombination scenarios with the TCRdist pipeline. In a later analysis, every TCR beta chain was defined by the combination of its CDR3 amino acid sequence and its V-gene family, and reads without a unique V-gene family were dropped. To address suspected cross-contamination and a sequencing artifact, a later analysis removed around 590 highly shared, low-generation-probability nucleotide sequences. For each public chain, a later analysis derived a clonal expansion index from normalized ranks of inferred template counts within each repertoire. A later analysis computed generation probabilities with a VDJ recombination model fitted to out-of-frame rearrangements, and checked the results against IGoR. A later analysis scored TCR-TCR, TCR-HLA and TCR-CMV co-occurrence with hypergeometric tests, applying a repertoire-size bias correction to TCR pairs. To estimate false discovery rates, a later analysis permuted the HLA or CMV assignments 20 times. In a later analysis, co-occurring TCRs were grouped using DBSCAN, and TCRdist sequence similarity was added for clustering within HLA-allele-positive subsets. Repertoires with fewer than 30,000 or more than 120,000 public chains were left out of co-occurrence clustering, as were a handful of repertoires with anomalous nucleotide sharing. TCRdb re-hosts the immuneACCESS table, in-frame sequences only. Its copies lack some clones; in the studies checked, an unresolved V gene accounts for under half of them, and the cause for the rest is not known. Clone size and V and J calls were adopted from that table, with D and trimming inferred from the DNA. Present in this sample are 150,000 to 170,000 clones, about 80% of which were seen just once. The ten largest clones add up to approximately 4% of the sample.

The sample was PBMCs. The sequence was obtained from a middle-aged woman in good health and CMV-seronegative. The sequence is built from TRBV28 and TRBJ1-2; TRBD1 is perhaps the D gene, given 6 matching bases. The DNA sequence reads TGTGCCAGCAGTTCTGGGGGACACGGCTACACCTTC. This encodes CASSSGGHGYTF.